Listed here are 2 T cell receptor beta chains from one sample, sequenced in a study of blood T cells in healthy people across ages. It was with a sample-barcoded 5' primer and a J-beta primer mix that a second PCR of roughly 7 to 12 cycles was run. TCRdb reprocessed the 5' RACE reads via MiXCR and lists one record per CDR3 protein. The top ten hold roughly 23% of the sample, which has some 1.8 million distinct CDR3 sequences, 30% to 40% seen once. Sequencing was carried out using blood. The receptors here all came from a human donor in good health.

The chain carries TRBV6-2 or TRBV6-3 and TRBJ2-3, with TRBD2 identical over 8 bases. The CDR3 contains 13 residues. V dropped 6 bases and J dropped 11; count of bases not matched to a gene: 10. Germline lookup yields CDR1 MNHEY and CDR2 SVGEGT. CDR3 bases: TGTGCCAGCAGCCCACTGAGCGGGGGAGAGCAGTATTTT. This codes for CASSPLSGGEQYF.

This clonotype has more than one count but fewer than ten. The V call is TRBV7-2, the J call TRBJ1-1; tentatively, D is TRBD1 (6 bases). The CDR3 length is 17 residues. Germline loops: CDR1 SGHTA, CDR2 FQGNSA. The V and J ends lost 5 bases and 2 bases respectively, with 21 bases between them. As DNA, the CDR3 is TGTGCCAGCAGCCTCCGAGGAAGGGGGGCGGGTAACACTGAAGCTTTCTTT. Translated, it gives CASSLRGRGAGNTEAFF.